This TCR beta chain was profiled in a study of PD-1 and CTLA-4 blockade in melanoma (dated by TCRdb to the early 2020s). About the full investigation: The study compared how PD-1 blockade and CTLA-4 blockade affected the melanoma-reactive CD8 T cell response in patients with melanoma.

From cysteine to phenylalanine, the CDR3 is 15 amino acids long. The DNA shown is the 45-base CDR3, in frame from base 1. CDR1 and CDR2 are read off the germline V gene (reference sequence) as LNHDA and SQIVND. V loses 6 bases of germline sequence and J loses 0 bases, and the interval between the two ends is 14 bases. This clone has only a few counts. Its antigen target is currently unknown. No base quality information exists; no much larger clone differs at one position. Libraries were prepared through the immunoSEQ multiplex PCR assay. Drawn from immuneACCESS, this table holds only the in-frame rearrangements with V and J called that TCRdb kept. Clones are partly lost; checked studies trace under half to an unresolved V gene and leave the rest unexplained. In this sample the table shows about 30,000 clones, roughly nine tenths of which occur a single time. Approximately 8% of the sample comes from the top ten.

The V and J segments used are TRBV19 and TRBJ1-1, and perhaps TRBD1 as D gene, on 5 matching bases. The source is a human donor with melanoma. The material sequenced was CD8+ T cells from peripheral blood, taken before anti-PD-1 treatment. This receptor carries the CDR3 CASRPYDSMNTEAFF. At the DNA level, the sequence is TGTGCCAGTAGGCCATACGACAGCATGAACACTGAAGCTTTCTTT.